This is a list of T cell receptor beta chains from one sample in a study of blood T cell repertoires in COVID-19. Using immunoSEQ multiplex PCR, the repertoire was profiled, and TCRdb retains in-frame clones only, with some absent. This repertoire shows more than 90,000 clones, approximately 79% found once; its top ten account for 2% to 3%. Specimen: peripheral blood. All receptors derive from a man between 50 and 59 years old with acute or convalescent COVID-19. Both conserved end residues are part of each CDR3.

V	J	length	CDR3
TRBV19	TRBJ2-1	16	CASSTEGGWFNNEQFF
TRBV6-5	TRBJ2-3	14	CASSYSRGTDTQYF
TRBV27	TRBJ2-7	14	CASSSSGQHYEQYF
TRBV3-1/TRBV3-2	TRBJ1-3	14	CASSWGQGGNTIYF
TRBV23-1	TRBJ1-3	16	CASSPNGLTSGNTIYF
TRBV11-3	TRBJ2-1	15	CASSLGAAAYNEQFF
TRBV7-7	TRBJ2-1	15	CASSHGSNFANEQFF
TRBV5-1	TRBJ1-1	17	CASSPGTWVWMHTEAFF
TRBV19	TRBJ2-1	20	CASSRPAGLAGEVSYNEQFF
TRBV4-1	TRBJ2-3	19	CASSLKLPSGQGLQDTQYF
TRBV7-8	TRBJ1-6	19	CASSLRGQGLLNPNSPLHF
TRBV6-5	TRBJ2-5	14	CASSYSGGRETQYF
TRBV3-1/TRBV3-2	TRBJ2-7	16	CASSPSVGSDLYEQYF
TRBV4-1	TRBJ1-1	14	CASSQPWGDTEAFF
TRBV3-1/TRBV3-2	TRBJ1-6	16	CASSQDYRSYNSPLHF
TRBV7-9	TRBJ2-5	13	CASSVQGQETQYF